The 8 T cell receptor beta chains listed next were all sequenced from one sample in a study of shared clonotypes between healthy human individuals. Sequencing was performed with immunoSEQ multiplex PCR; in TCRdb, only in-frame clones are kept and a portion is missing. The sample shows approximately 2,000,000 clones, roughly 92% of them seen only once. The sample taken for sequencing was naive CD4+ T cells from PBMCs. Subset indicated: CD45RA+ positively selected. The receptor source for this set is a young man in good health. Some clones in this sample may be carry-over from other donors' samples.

CDR3 DNA: TGTGCCAGCACCAAAGACGGGTACTCCTACGAGCAGTACTTC. Translating it yields CASTKDGYSYEQYF. The V call is TRBV7-2, the J call TRBJ2-7; no reliable D call. Looked up from germline, CDR1 is SGHTA and CDR2 is FQGNSA. The length of the CDR3 is 14 residues. The V gene lost 7 bases and the J gene lost 0 bases, with 13 bases spanning the gap.

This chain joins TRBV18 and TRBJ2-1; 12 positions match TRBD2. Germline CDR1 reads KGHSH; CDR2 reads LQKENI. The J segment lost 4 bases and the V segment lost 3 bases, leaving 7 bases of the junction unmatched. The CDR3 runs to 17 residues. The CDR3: CASSPQKTSGGYNEQFF. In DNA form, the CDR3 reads TGTGCCAGCTCACCTCAGAAGACTAGCGGGGGATACAATGAGCAGTTCTTC.

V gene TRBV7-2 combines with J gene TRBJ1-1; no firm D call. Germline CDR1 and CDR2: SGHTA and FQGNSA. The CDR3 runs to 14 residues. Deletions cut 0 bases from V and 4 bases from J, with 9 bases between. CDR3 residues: CASSLAWTGTEAFF. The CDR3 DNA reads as TGTGCCAGCAGCTTAGCGTGGACTGGCACTGAAGCTTTCTTT. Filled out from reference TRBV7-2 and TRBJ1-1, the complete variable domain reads GAGVSQSPSNKVTEKGKDVELRCDPISGHTALYWYRQSLGQGLEFLIYFQGNSAPDKSGLPSDRFSAERTGGSVSTLTIQRTQQEDSAVYLCASSLAWTGTEAFFGQGTRLTVV.

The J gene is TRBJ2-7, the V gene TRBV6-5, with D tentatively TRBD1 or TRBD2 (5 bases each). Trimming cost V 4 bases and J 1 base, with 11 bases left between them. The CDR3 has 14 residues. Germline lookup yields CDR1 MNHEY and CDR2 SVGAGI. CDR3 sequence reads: CASSFRDVSYEQYF. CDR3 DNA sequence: TGTGCCAGCAGTTTCCGGGACGTATCCTACGAGCAGTACTTC.

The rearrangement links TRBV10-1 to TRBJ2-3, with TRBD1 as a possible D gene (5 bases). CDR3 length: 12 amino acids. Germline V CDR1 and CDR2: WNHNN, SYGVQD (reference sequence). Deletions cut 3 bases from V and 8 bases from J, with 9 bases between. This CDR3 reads CASSDQGGTQYF. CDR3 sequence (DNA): TGCGCCAGCAGTGACCAGGGTGGTACGCAGTATTTT.

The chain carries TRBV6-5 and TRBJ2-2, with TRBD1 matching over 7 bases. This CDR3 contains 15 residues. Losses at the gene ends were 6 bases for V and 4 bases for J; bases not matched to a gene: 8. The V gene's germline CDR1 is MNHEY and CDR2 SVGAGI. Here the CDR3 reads CASRFPGQPTGELFF. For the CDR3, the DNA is TGTGCCAGCAGATTCCCGGGACAGCCCACCGGGGAGCTGTTTTTT.

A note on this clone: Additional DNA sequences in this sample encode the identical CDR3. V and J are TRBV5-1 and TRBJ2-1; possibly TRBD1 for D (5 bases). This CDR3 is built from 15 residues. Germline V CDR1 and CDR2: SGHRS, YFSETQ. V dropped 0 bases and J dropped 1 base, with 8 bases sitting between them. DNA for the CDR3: TGCGCCAGCAGCTTGGGGGGCGAATCCTACAATGAGCAGTTCTTC. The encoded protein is CASSLGGESYNEQFF.

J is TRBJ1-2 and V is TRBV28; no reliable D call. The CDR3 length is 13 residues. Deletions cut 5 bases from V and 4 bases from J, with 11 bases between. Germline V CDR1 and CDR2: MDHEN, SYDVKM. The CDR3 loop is CASSGGVGYGYTF. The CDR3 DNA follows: TGTGCCAGCAGTGGCGGGGTCGGCTATGGCTACACCTTC.